The 26 T cell receptor beta chains given below trace back to one sample, sequenced in a study of blood T cell repertoires in COVID-19. Libraries were prepared by immunoSEQ multiplex PCR; TCRdb keeps only in-frame clonotypes and omits some of them. The sample has roughly 250,000 clones; 84% are singletons. Sequences were obtained from peripheral blood. All receptors come from a human donor in a cohort sampled during active COVID-19.

This clone was counted once. The V and J genes are TRBV2 and TRBJ2-3; the D gene is possibly TRBD2 (6 bases). Between the trimmed V and J ends, which lost 5 bases and 3 bases, there was a span of 12 bases. This CDR3 region has 14 residues. Germline-derived CDR1 and CDR2 are SNHLY and FYNNEI. CDR3 DNA sequence: TGTGCCAGCAGTACGGGGGTTATGACAGATACGCAGTATTTT. Translation gives CASSTGVMTDTQYF.

This chain connects TRBV6-5 to TRBJ2-7, with 7 positions matching TRBD2. CDR3 length: 15 residues. The V segment lost 0 bases and the J segment 2 bases; nucleotides outside the gene matches: 4. Per germline, CDR1 MNHEY and CDR2 SVGAGI. CDR3 DNA sequence: TGTGCCAGCAGTTACTCGGCTAGCGGAGCCTACGAGCAGTACTTC. This gives the protein CASSYSASGAYEQYF.

In DNA form, the CDR3 reads TGTGCCAGCAGTGAAGGGACAGTCGGTGGCTACACCTTC. Translated, it gives CASSEGTVGGYTF. The rearrangement joins TRBV6-1 to TRBJ1-2; perhaps TRBD1 as D (6 bases). CDR1 and CDR2 (germline): MNHNS, SASEGT. The CDR3 is made up of 13 amino acids. The V end was cut by 1 base, the J end by 7 bases, with 10 bases between.

The rearrangement uses TRBV10-1 and TRBJ1-2; D is unclear. Germline CDR1 reads WNHNN; CDR2 reads SYGVQD (reference sequence). The CDR3 extends over 12 amino acids. V dropped 3 bases and J dropped 8 bases, with 10 bases sitting between them. The CDR3: CASSDGLRGYTF. In nucleotides, the CDR3 is TGCGCCAGCAGTGACGGCCTCAGGGGCTACACCTTC.

This clone occurred a few times. CDR3: CASSDSYRRRVYEQYF. In nucleotides, the CDR3 is TGTGCCAGCAGTGACTCGTATCGCAGGCGGGTCTACGAGCAGTACTTC. The chain is built from TRBV6-4 and TRBJ2-7; perhaps TRBD2 as D (5 bases). Deletions cut 0 bases from V and 3 bases from J, with 15 bases between. CDR1 is MRHNA, CDR2 SNTAGT, per germline. This CDR3 contains 16 residues.

The gene calls are TRBV7-2 and TRBJ2-5; 9 positions match TRBD2. Germline assignment: CDR1 SGHTA and CDR2 FQGNSA. The V and J ends lost 1 base and 1 base, in that order; junction bases with no gene match: 4. The CDR3 has 16 amino acids. The CDR3 DNA is TGTGCCAGCAGCTTAGGGGTAGCGGGGGCCCAAGAGACCCAGTACTTC. It translates to CASSLGVAGAQETQYF.

The chain couples TRBV9 to TRBJ1-1; TRBD1 aligns across 9 bases. V gave up 4 bases and J gave up 10 bases; unmatched junction bases: 8. In germline, CDR1 is SGDLS, CDR2 YYNGEE. The length of the CDR3 is 13 residues. CDR3 sequence: CASSITGGAGAFF. CDR3 in DNA: TGTGCCAGCAGCATAACAGGGGGCGCGGGAGCTTTCTTT.

The J gene is TRBJ1-5, the V gene TRBV6-6; weak D call: TRBD1 (6 bases). Between the trimmed V and J ends, which lost 6 bases and 9 bases, there was a span of 21 bases. Germline loops: CDR1 MNHNY, CDR2 SVGAGI (reference sequence). The CDR3 is 15 residues long. Here the CDR3 DNA reads TGTGCCAGCAGCCAGAGTATAGGGGGTTTACTGCCCCAGCATTTT. It specifies CASSQSIGGLLPQHF.

This chain connects TRBV28 to TRBJ1-4; maybe TRBD1 (6 bases). There are 11 residues in the CDR3. The germline V and J ends were trimmed by 5 bases and 8 bases, with 6 bases remaining between them. The germline gives CDR1 MDHEN, CDR2 SYDVKM. CDR3 nucleotides: TGTGCCAGCAGTGGGACAGAAAAACTGTTTTTT. Its protein product is CASSGTEKLFF.

This chain uses TRBV18 with TRBJ2-1; TRBD2 matches 9 bases. V lost 4 bases, J lost 0 bases, and 4 bases stayed unmatched. From germline, CDR1 is KGHSH and CDR2 LQKENI. This CDR3 is built from 16 residues. CDR3 in amino acids: CASSHQRGASYNEQFF. Here the CDR3 DNA reads TGTGCCAGCTCACATCAGCGGGGGGCCTCCTACAATGAGCAGTTCTTC.

The genes are TRBV18 and TRBJ2-6; 7 bases are shared with TRBD1. The germline CDR1 and CDR2 sequences are KGHSH and LQKENI. The CDR3 is 20 residues long. Trimming removed 3 bases from V and 0 bases from J; junction bases left unmatched: 14. Here the CDR3 reads CASSPPGTVGSISGANVLTF. CDR3 nucleotide sequence: TGTGCCAGCTCACCGCCCGGGACAGTTGGATCCATCTCTGGGGCCAACGTCCTGACTTTC.

This clone was counted a single time. DNA for the CDR3: TGTGCCAGCAGCTTGGGATCAGGGGCGACTGGCGAGCAGTACTTC. Encoded protein: CASSLGSGATGEQYF. The chain couples TRBV5-4 to TRBJ2-7, with a tentative D call TRBD1 (6 bases). This CDR3 is built from 15 residues. V lost 0 bases and J 6 bases, leaving 16 bases between the germline ends. Germline V CDR1 and CDR2: SGHNT, YYREEE (reference sequence).

This chain links TRBV29-1 with TRBJ2-1, with 7 bases that match TRBD2. Germline V lookup: CDR1 SQVTM, CDR2 ANQGSEA. CDR3 size: 14 residues. V lost 6 bases, J lost 0 bases, and 5 bases stayed unmatched. The CDR3 DNA reads as TGCAGCGTCCGCGGGGGAAGCTCCTACAATGAGCAGTTCTTC. Translated, it gives CSVRGGSSYNEQFF.

The J gene is TRBJ1-4, the V gene TRBV27, with D perhaps matching TRBD1 (5 bases). The V end was cut by 4 bases, the J end by 2 bases, with 11 bases between. There are 15 residues in the CDR3. Per the germline V gene, CDR1 is MNHEY and CDR2 is SMNVEV (reference sequence). The CDR3 protein is CASSSFGGTNEKLFF. Written as DNA, the CDR3 is TGTGCCAGCAGTTCGTTCGGGGGGACTAATGAAAAACTGTTTTTT.

V is TRBV11-2 and J is TRBJ2-1, with 11 bases identical to TRBD2. The CDR3 is 19 amino acids. After removal of 5 bases from V and 0 bases from J, the junction contained 12 bases not matched to a gene. Germline loops: CDR1 SGHAT, CDR2 FQNNGV. The CDR3 DNA reads TGTGCCAGCAGCCACCCTGAAGGACTAGCGGGTAGCTCCTACAATGAGCAGTTCTTC. It yields the protein CASSHPEGLAGSSYNEQFF. Drawing the rest from reference TRBV11-2 and TRBJ2-1, the complete variable domain is EAGVAQSPRYKIIEKRQSVAFWCNPISGHATLYWYQQILGQGPKLLIQFQNNGVVDDSQLPKDRFSAERLKGVDSTLKIQPAKLEDSAVYLCASSHPEGLAGSSYNEQFFGPGTRLTVL.

This clone was recorded many times. The chain couples TRBV5-4 to TRBJ1-1, with TRBD1 identical over 8 bases. Germline V gene sequence: CDR1 SGHNT, CDR2 YYREEE (reference sequence). The CDR3 consists of 12 residues. V was pared by 4 bases and J by 11 bases, with 7 bases of the junction left unmatched. The CDR3 sequence is CASSPDRGPAFF. The CDR3 nucleotides are TGTGCCAGCAGCCCAGACAGGGGACCGGCTTTCTTT.

The chain is built from TRBV7-2 and TRBJ1-3, with D tentatively TRBD1 (5 bases). Germline CDR1 SGHTA, CDR2 FQGNSA. CDR3 length: 19 amino acids. The germline V and J ends were trimmed by 2 bases and 4 bases, with 24 bases remaining between them. In DNA form, the CDR3 reads TGTGCCAGCAGCTTAACCTCTCGGGGGAGGCCGTCGAGGGGAAACACCATATATTTT. It is translated as CASSLTSRGRPSRGNTIYF.

The chain carries TRBV9 and TRBJ2-1; the D gene is possibly TRBD2 (7 bases). The CDR3 has 15 residues. V was trimmed by 0 bases and J by 4 bases, leaving 11 bases between them. Germline V gene sequence: CDR1 SGDLS, CDR2 YYNGEE. The CDR3 spells CASSVVRGPYNEQFF. The CDR3 DNA sequence: TGTGCCAGCAGCGTAGTGCGGGGGCCTTACAATGAGCAGTTCTTC.

The gene calls are TRBV28 and TRBJ1-5; tentative D call: TRBD1 (6 bases). The CDR3 contains 19 residues. The V and J ends lost 6 bases and 3 bases respectively, with 27 bases between them. Germline V gene data show CDR1 as MDHEN and CDR2 as SYDVKM. The CDR3 here is CASRKVYASPGQSNQPQHF. CDR3 bases: TGTGCCAGCAGAAAGGTTTATGCTTCCCCTGGACAGTCCAATCAGCCCCAGCATTTT.

The rearrangement uses TRBV5-4 and TRBJ1-1; maybe TRBD1 (6 bases). Trimming removed 4 bases from V and 2 bases from J, with 12 bases in between. CDR1 is SGHNT, CDR2 YYREEE, per germline (reference sequence). The CDR3 has 14 residues. This CDR3 is CASSRDRYNTEAFF. DNA of the CDR3: TGTGCCAGCAGCCGTGACAGGTACAACACTGAAGCTTTCTTT.

This sequence joins TRBV28 and TRBJ1-3; TRBD1 aligns across 7 bases. J lost 4 bases, V lost 6 bases, and 12 bases had no gene match. This CDR3 contains 16 residues. From germline, CDR1 is MDHEN and CDR2 SYDVKM. This chain's CDR3 is CASSSVYTGEGNTIYF. The CDR3 DNA follows: TGTGCCAGCAGCTCTGTTTACACAGGGGAGGGAAACACCATATATTTT.

The V and J genes are TRBV12-2 and TRBJ2-7; TRBD1 is the table's D call and was not checked against the DNA. TRBV12-2 is a pseudogene locus. This CDR3 comprises 14 residues. As DNA, the CDR3 is TGTGCAAGTCGCGATCGACATCCCCTCTACGAGCAGTACTTC. This sequence encodes CASRDRHPLYEQYF.

The sample holds a few counts of this clone. The J gene is TRBJ1-5, the V gene TRBV7-8, with D possibly matching TRBD1 (6 bases). The ends were cut back, 7 bases at V and 2 bases at J, with 21 bases in the middle. Germline V gives CDR1 SGHVS, CDR2 FQNEAQ. This CDR3 is 17 amino acids long. In DNA form, the CDR3 reads TGTGCCAGCACCCCCACGGGGGGGGCGGCAGGCAATCAGCCCCAGCATTTT. Translating it yields CASTPTGGAAGNQPQHF.

This sequence joins TRBV7-3 and TRBJ2-3; the match to TRBD2 covers 8 bases. J lost 0 bases, V lost 6 bases, and 5 bases had no gene match. The CDR3 spans 15 residues. Germline loops: CDR1 SGHTA, CDR2 FQGTGA. The DNA of the CDR3 is TGTGCCAGCAGTCAAAGCGGGGGTAGCACAGATACGCAGTATTTT. It codes for CASSQSGGSTDTQYF. Full variable domain (rest looked up from reference TRBV7-3 and TRBJ2-3): GAGVSQTPSNKVTEKGKYVELRCDPISGHTALYWYRQSLGQGPEFLIYFQGTGAADDSGLPNDRFFAVRPEGSVSTLKIQRTERGDSAVYLCASSQSGGSTDTQYFGPGTRLTVL.

In its sample, this clone was seen many times. V is TRBV10-3 and J is TRBJ1-3; 8 bases are a match to TRBD1. CDR3 length: 15 residues. Trimming took 4 bases from V and 2 from J; bases not matched to a gene: 4. CDR1 and CDR2 from the germline V gene are ENHRY and SYGVKD. The CDR3 coding sequence is TGTGCCATCAGTGCCCGACAGGGGCCTGGAAACACCATATATTTT. Its translation is CAISARQGPGNTIYF.

The rearrangement joins TRBV7-9 to TRBJ1-1; 7 bases are shared with TRBD1. Germline V gene lookup returns CDR1 SEHNR and CDR2 FQNEAQ (reference sequence). Losses at the gene ends were 5 bases for V and 1 base for J; bases not matched to a gene: 7. The CDR3 is 15 residues long. The CDR3 sequence: CASSLAGGTNTEAFF. CDR3 sequence (DNA): TGTGCCAGCAGCCTTGCAGGGGGGACGAACACTGAAGCTTTCTTT. The entire variable domain, with the rest obtained from reference TRBV7-9 and TRBJ1-1, is as follows: DTGVSQNPRHKITKRGQNVTFRCDPISEHNRLYWYRQTLGQGPEFLTYFQNEAQLEKSRLLSDRFSAERPKGSFSTLEIQRTEQGDSAMYLCASSLAGGTNTEAFFGQGTRLTVV.